This T cell receptor beta chain is from a study of blood T cell repertoires in COVID-19. This CDR3 contains 14 residues. Trimming cost V 2 bases and J 4 bases, with 11 bases left between them. CDR1 is MNHEY and CDR2 is SVGAGI in the germline V gene. The protocol was immunoSEQ multiplex PCR, while the TCRdb copy is restricted to in-frame clones and leaves out a portion. The table lists 200,000 or so clones, 70% to 90% of them singletons. The sample comprised peripheral blood. The sequence derives from a man aged 60-69 years with acute or convalescent COVID-19. This chain uses TRBV6-5 with TRBJ1-1, with D perhaps matching TRBD1 (6 bases). The CDR3 is CASSYLRGATEAFF. The CDR3, as DNA: TGTGCCAGCAGTTACCTCCGGGGGGCCACTGAAGCTTTCTTT.